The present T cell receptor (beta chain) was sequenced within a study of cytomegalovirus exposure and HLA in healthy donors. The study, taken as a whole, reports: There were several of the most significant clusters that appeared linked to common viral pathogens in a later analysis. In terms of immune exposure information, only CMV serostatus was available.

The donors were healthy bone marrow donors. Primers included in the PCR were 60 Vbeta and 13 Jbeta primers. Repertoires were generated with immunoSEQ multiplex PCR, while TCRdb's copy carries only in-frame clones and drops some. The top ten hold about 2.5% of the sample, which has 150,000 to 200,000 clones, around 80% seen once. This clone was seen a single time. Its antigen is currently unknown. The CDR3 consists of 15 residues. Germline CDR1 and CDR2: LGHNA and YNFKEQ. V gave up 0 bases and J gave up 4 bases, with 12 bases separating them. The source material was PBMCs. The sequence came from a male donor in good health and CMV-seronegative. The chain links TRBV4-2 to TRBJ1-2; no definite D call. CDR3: CASSQDLVQSYGYTF. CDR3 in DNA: TGTGCCAGCAGCCAAGACCTAGTGCAGAGCTATGGCTACACCTTC.